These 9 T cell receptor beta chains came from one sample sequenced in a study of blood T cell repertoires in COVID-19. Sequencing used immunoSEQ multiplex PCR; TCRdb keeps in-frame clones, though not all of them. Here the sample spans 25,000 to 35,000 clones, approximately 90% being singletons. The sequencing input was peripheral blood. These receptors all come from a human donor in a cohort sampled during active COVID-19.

This CDR3 reads CASSSKAGGWQETQYF. The CDR3 region has the DNA TGTGCCAGCAGTTCCAAAGCGGGGGGGTGGCAAGAGACCCAGTACTTC. The J gene is TRBJ2-5, the V gene TRBV27; 10 bases line up with TRBD2. Germline CDR1 is MNHEY and CDR2 is SMNVEV (reference sequence). After removal of 4 bases from V and 2 bases from J, the junction contained 7 bases not matched to a gene. The length of the CDR3 is 16 residues.

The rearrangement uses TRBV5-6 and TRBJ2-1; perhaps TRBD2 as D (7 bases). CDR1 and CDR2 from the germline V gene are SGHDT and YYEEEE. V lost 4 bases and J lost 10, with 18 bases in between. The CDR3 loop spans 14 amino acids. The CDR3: CASSPGLRRGEQFF. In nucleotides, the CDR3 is TGTGCCAGCAGCCCGGGACTACGGAGGGGGGAGCAGTTCTTC.

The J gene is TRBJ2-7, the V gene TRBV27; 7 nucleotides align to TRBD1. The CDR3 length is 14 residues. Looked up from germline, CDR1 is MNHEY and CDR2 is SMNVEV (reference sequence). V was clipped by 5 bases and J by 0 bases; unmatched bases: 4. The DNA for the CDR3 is TGTGCCAGCAGTATGACAGGGAGCTCCTACGAGCAGTACTTC. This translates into CASSMTGSSYEQYF.

In nucleotides, the CDR3 is TGTGCCAGCAGTGAAGACAGGAGCACTGAAGCTTTCTTT. Its translation: CASSEDRSTEAFF. The chain employs TRBV2 and TRBJ1-1, with D possibly matching TRBD1 (5 bases). CDR1 is SNHLY and CDR2 is FYNNEI in the germline V gene. The ends were cut back, 1 base at V and 4 bases at J, with 7 bases in the middle. The CDR3 loop spans 13 amino acids.

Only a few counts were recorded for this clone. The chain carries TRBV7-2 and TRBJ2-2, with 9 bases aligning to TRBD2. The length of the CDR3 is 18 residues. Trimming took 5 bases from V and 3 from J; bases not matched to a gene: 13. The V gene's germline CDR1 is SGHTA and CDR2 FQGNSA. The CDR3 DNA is TGTGCCAGCAGCCCTCAGTGGCGGGGGGGCCTGGACACCGGGGAGCTGTTTTTT. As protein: CASSPQWRGGLDTGELFF.

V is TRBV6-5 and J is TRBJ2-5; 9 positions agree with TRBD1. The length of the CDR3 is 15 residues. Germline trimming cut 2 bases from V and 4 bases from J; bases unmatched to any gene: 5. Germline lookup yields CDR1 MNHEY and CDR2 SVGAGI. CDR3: CASSYQDRGGETQYF. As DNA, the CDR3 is TGTGCCAGCAGTTACCAGGACAGGGGAGGAGAGACCCAGTACTTC.

CDR3 amino acids: CASSHRLAGDSTDTQYF. The DNA for the CDR3 is TGTGCCAGCAGCCACCGACTAGCGGGGGATAGCACAGATACGCAGTATTTT. The rearrangement links TRBV11-3 to TRBJ2-3; 12 bases align to TRBD2. There are 17 residues in the CDR3. The germline CDR1 and CDR2 sequences are SGHNT and YENEEA. V shed 5 bases, J shed 0 bases, and the junction held 6 bases outside the gene matches.

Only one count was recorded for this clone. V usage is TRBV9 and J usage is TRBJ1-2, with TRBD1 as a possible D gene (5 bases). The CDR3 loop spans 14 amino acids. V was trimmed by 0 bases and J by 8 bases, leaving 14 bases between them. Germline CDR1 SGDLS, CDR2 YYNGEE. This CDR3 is CASSVDPGQLGYTF. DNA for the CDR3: TGTGCCAGCAGCGTAGACCCCGGACAACTGGGCTACACCTTC.

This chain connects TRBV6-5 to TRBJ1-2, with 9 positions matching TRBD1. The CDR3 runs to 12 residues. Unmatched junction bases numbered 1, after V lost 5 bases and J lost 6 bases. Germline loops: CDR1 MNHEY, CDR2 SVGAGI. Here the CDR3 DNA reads TGTGCCAGCAGTAGGGACAGGGATGGCTACACCTTC. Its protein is CASSRDRDGYTF.